The present T cell receptor beta chain was sequenced within a study of T cell changes during pregnancy in multiple sclerosis. Produced via immunoSEQ multiplex PCR; TCRdb's table is partial and in-frame only. Of approximately 53,000 clones detected, 90% to 95% appear once; the ten largest clones hold around 0.4%. Source: CD4+ T cells from peripheral blood mononuclear cells, taken before pregnancy. This TCR was recovered from a female donor with multiple sclerosis, enrolled in a pregnancy study.

The CDR3 is CASSDTGRANTEAFF. Here the CDR3 DNA reads TGTGCCAGCAGTGATACAGGACGGGCGAACACTGAAGCTTTCTTT. The chain couples TRBV6-1 to TRBJ1-1; D may be TRBD1 (5 bases). CDR1 is MNHNS, CDR2 SASEGT, per germline. The length of the CDR3 is 15 residues. The germline V and J ends were trimmed by 3 bases and 1 base, with 12 bases remaining between them.